Detailed here is one T cell receptor beta chain. This clonotype registers as large (0.1 to 1%) within its sample. What this receptor recognizes is not known. No per-base quality is available; no much larger clone lies one base away. Germline trimming amounts to 6 bases on V and 8 bases on J, with 12 as the count of junction bases outside the gene matches. CDR1 and CDR2, per the germline V gene, are MNHEY and SVGEGT. Measured from the cysteine to the phenylalanine, the CDR3 is 15 residues long. Only CDR3 DNA remains: 45 bases, in frame from the first base. The data are from a study of neurological immune-mediated disorders (dated by TCRdb to the late 2010s). At the level of the whole study: Peripheral blood TCR-beta repertoires from HTLV-I-associated myelopathy (HAM/TSP) patients, multiple sclerosis patients and healthy controls were compared by UMI-based sequencing. The cohort comprised about 71 subjects: about 15 HAM/TSP patients, some 34 multiple sclerosis patients and 20 or so healthy controls. Alongside PBMC samples, the set of some 97 TCR-beta libraries contained longitudinal samples, technical triplicates, and paired CD4+ and CD8+ T-cell subsets that had been sorted. The full study reports these points: TCR clonal expansion was greatest in HAM/TSP patients and smallest in MS patients, who ranked below even healthy controls. Expanded clones from different subjects shared no identical CDR3 amino acid sequences, which suggests that TCR-beta repertoires were private in all groups.

cDNA was synthesized by template-switch 5'RACE using a primer with a 10-nucleotide random unique molecular identifier that tagged each TCR transcript. Each sequencing run produced over 190 million TCR-beta sequences covering 15-18 subjects. Total RNA was extracted with the RNeasy kit. Using the KAPA Real-time Library Amplification kit, TCR-beta VDJ regions were amplified with primers for the TCR constant region and the 5'RACE anchor. Sample indexes and Illumina adaptors were added in a first PCR, and a second PCR then increased library yield. The roughly 650 bp TCR product was size-selected on a 2% E-gel SizeSelection system after Ampure bead purification. Before pooling, library quality was checked on a Bioanalyzer, concentration was measured with Qubit, and libraries were quantified with the Kapa Library Quantification kit. An Illumina HiSeq 2500 sequenced the libraries paired-end 2 x 150 bp. To increase sequence diversity, 25-30% phiX was spiked into each library pool. The study's own analysis went as follows. The UMI-based MiGEC pipeline processed quality-filtered reads and removed over 90% of raw TCR sequences during error correction. IMGT germline references were used for aligning VDJ genes, and each clonotype was defined as a unique CDR3 amino acid sequence together with its V-J genes. Clonal expansion, Shannon diversity and CDR3 relatedness were evaluated with VDJtools (CalcPairwiseDistances, ClusterSamples), while phylogenetic trees were built in CLCbio workbench. Clones with at least 8 unique UMIs were defined as expanded, with this threshold being based on coefficient-of-variation modelling across technical triplicates. TCRdb reanalyzed the raw reads on its own, using fastp at Q25 for trimming and MiXCR for clone calling, and kept in-frame beta chains. Rows are combined by CDR3 protein, so each entry shows the most common genes and DNA. None of the V and J calls come from the authors' own analysis; TCRdb made them. For this sample there are roughly 15,000 distinct CDR3 sequences; roughly an eighth appear just once. The ten most abundant clones make up roughly 41% of the sample.

For the sorted-subset TCR libraries, the starting material was 1 million sorted CD4+ or CD8+ T cells. PBMCs were separated from peripheral blood using Ficoll-Hypaque density gradient centrifugation and then cryopreserved in liquid nitrogen. Paired sorted CD4+ and CD8+ subsets came from healthy controls, HAM/TSP patients and MS patients. Recombination joined TRBV6-2 or TRBV6-3 with TRBJ2-1, with 8 bases in between that match TRBD2. Sequenced: CD8+ T cells from blood. The origin of this receptor is a female donor with HTLV-1-associated myelopathy (HAM/TSP). Here is the DNA: TGTGCCAGCAGCCTAGAGGCGCTAGCGGGCGATGAGCAGTTCTTC. It translates as CASSLEALAGDEQFF.